The 19 T cell receptor beta chains presented below share a single source sample, sequenced in a study of shared clonotypes between healthy human individuals. TCRdb keeps only in-frame clones here, not all; method: immunoSEQ multiplex PCR. The sample carries roughly 500,000 clones, about 79% recorded once. Sequencing used PBMCs. These receptor sequences come from a woman aged 40 to 50 in good health. Some clones in this sample may be carry-over from other donors' samples.

The rearrangement uses TRBV28 and TRBJ1-2; TRBD1 is a possible D gene (6 bases). Per germline, CDR1 MDHEN and CDR2 SYDVKM. The ends were cut back, 3 bases at V and 7 bases at J, with 18 bases in the middle. The CDR3 is 15 amino acids. As DNA, the CDR3 is TGTGCCAGCAGTTTGGGAGACAGGAGGGGAACTGGCTACACCTTC. Amino acids: CASSLGDRRGTGYTF.

The V and J genes are TRBV6-1 and TRBJ2-5; TRBD2 is a possible D gene (6 bases). V lost 2 bases and J 2 bases, leaving 12 bases between the germline ends. This CDR3 has 15 residues. CDR1 and CDR2 (germline): MNHNS, SASEGT. CDR3 loop: CASSELADRQETQYF. DNA of the CDR3: TGTGCCAGCAGTGAATTAGCGGATCGACAAGAGACCCAGTACTTC.

The chain is built from TRBV19 and TRBJ1-2; 8 bases are shared with TRBD1. This CDR3 is 14 amino acids long. J lost 10 bases, V lost 7 bases, and 14 bases had no gene match. Germline CDR1 LNHDA, CDR2 SQIVND (reference sequence). The CDR3 DNA reads as TGTGCCAGTACCCCTATTGGACAGGGAGGAGACTACACCTTC. Residues: CASTPIGQGGDYTF.

This clone was found a few times. The chain employs TRBV5-4 and TRBJ2-1; 13 bases are a match to TRBD2. Germline assignment: CDR1 SGHNT and CDR2 YYREEE (reference sequence). V was clipped by 4 bases and J by 8 bases; unmatched bases: 3. There are 14 residues in the CDR3. CDR3 DNA: TGTGCCAGCAGCCGCGGACTAGCGGGGGATGAGCAGTTCTTC. Translating gives CASSRGLAGDEQFF.

The chain recombines TRBV5-1 with TRBJ2-7; perhaps TRBD1 as D (5 bases). The V end lost 0 bases, the J end lost 5 bases, and 12 bases lay between the germline ends. From germline, CDR1 is SGHRS and CDR2 YFSETQ. The CDR3 consists of 14 residues. The CDR3 DNA sequence: TGCGCCAGCAGCTTGGGAGGCAGGGTCCACGAGCAGTACTTC. It codes for CASSLGGRVHEQYF.

The V and J genes are TRBV6-1 and TRBJ2-7; D is ambiguous. V dropped 7 bases and J dropped 3 bases, with 13 bases sitting between them. This CDR3 contains 13 residues. Germline V gene lookup returns CDR1 MNHNS and CDR2 SASEGT. In DNA, the CDR3 is TGTGCCAGCACCCCCCGGCCGAACTACGAGCAGTACTTC. Translated: CASTPRPNYEQYF.

The chain combines TRBV11-1 with TRBJ2-7, with TRBD1 as a possible D gene (6 bases). Germline CDR1 reads SGHAT; CDR2 reads FQDESV (reference sequence). The CDR3 totals 17 residues. V was cut by 5 bases and J by 2 bases, with 22 bases left in between. The chain's CDR3 is CASSATSRQVLTYEQYF. The DNA of the CDR3 is TGTGCCAGCAGCGCCACATCGAGACAGGTTTTGACCTACGAGCAGTACTTC.

V is TRBV30 and J is TRBJ2-5, with 7 bases aligning to TRBD1. This CDR3 has 12 amino acids. Germline CDR1 is GTSNPN and CDR2 is SVGIG (reference sequence). The V and J ends lost 7 bases and 4 bases, in that order; junction bases with no gene match: 6. The DNA for the CDR3 is TGTGCCTACCGGACAGGTTCAGAGACCCAGTACTTC. Protein: CAYRTGSETQYF.

The V and J genes are TRBV4-2 and TRBJ2-7, with D perhaps being TRBD1 or TRBD2 (5 bases each). The germline gives CDR1 LGHNA, CDR2 YNFKEQ. The CDR3 is 19 amino acids. V was clipped by 0 bases and J by 6 bases, with 27 bases between them. The CDR3, as DNA: TGTGCCAGCAGCCAAGATGGACGGTTGGGGCTGGACGGGGCGAGCGAGCAGTACTTC. Translated: CASSQDGRLGLDGASEQYF.

This clone has more than one count but fewer than ten. The chain is built from TRBV7-8 and TRBJ2-7, with D tentatively TRBD1 (6 bases). The CDR3 length is 13 residues. V gave up 5 bases and J gave up 7 bases, with 15 bases separating them. Germline V gene sequence: CDR1 SGHVS, CDR2 FQNEAQ. The CDR3: CASSPGTTWEQYF. DNA for the CDR3: TGTGCCAGCAGCCCGGGGACAACCTGGGAGCAGTACTTC.

For this clone: A read error may produce the germline difference seen at one junction end. The chain links TRBV7-6 to TRBJ2-1, with D perhaps TRBD1 (8 bases). CDR1 is SGHVS and CDR2 is FNYEAQ in the germline V gene. The CDR3 covers 16 residues. This CDR3 reads CASSRGQGLTYNKQFF. The CDR3 nucleotides are TGTGCCAGCAGCCGAGGACAGGGACTAACCTACAATAAGCAGTTCTTC. Supplemented by reference TRBV7-6 and TRBJ2-1, the full variable domain reads GAGVSQSPRYKVTKRGQDVALRCDPISGHVSLYWYRQALGQGPEFLTYFNYEAQQDKSGLPNDRFSAERPEGSISTLTIQRTEQRDSAMYRCASSRGQGLTYNKQFFGPGTRLTVL.

This clone occurred a few times. The V call is TRBV29-1, the J call TRBJ1-1, with D perhaps matching TRBD1 (6 bases). Trimming pared 7 bases from V and 1 base from J, leaving 10 bases between. Germline V lookup: CDR1 SQVTM, CDR2 ANQGSEA. There are 12 residues in the CDR3. The DNA for the CDR3 is TGCAGCGCGGGGGGCCGGAACACTGAAGCTTTCTTT. It is translated as CSAGGRNTEAFF. Looking up the rest from reference TRBV29-1 and TRBJ1-1 gives the full variable domain: SAVISQKPSRDICQRGTSLTIQCQVDSQVTMMFWYRQQPGQSLTLIATANQGSEATYESGFVIDKFPISRPNLTFSTLTVSNMSPEDSSIYLCSAGGRNTEAFFGQGTRLTVV.

The genes are TRBV9 and TRBJ2-3; a possible D gene is TRBD2 (6 bases). V shed 1 base and J shed 0 bases, with 9 bases lying between them. This CDR3 spans 15 amino acids. Germline assignment: CDR1 SGDLS and CDR2 YYNGEE. For the CDR3, the DNA is TGTGCCAGCAGCGTAACGGCGGGAAGCACAGATACGCAGTATTTT. Translated: CASSVTAGSTDTQYF.

This rearrangement joins TRBV19 to TRBJ2-3; D not certain. Germline assignment: CDR1 LNHDA and CDR2 SQIVND (reference sequence). The CDR3 spans 15 residues. V dropped 4 bases and J dropped 0 bases, with 11 bases sitting between them. The CDR3 DNA is TGTGCCAGTAGTAACGCGCCTATTAGCACAGATACGCAGTATTTT. It specifies CASSNAPISTDTQYF.

V and J are TRBV27 and TRBJ2-3; TRBD1 agrees at 8 bases. This CDR3 has 15 residues. The trim removed 4 bases at V and 5 bases at J, leaving 8 bases unmatched. In germline, CDR1 is MNHEY, CDR2 SMNVEV (reference sequence). CDR3 DNA: TGTGCCAGCAGTTCCCCCCGGACAGGGATAGATACGCAGTATTTT. Translation: CASSSPRTGIDTQYF.

In nucleotides, the CDR3 is TGTGCCAGCAGCCCCGGGACTAGCGGGAGGTGGGATACGCAGTATTTT. Its protein product is CASSPGTSGRWDTQYF. This chain uses TRBV7-3 with TRBJ2-3, with 15 bases fitting TRBD2. From germline, CDR1 is SGHTA and CDR2 FQGTGA. This CDR3 comprises 16 residues. The V segment lost 5 bases and the J segment 6 bases; nucleotides outside the gene matches: 6.

The V call is TRBV11-3, the J call TRBJ1-6; D gene uncertain. The CDR3 loop spans 13 amino acids. Trimming pared 8 bases from V and 9 bases from J, leaving 14 bases between. Germline loops: CDR1 SGHNT, CDR2 YENEEA. CDR3 region: CASGSGLGSPLHF. Written as DNA, the CDR3 is TGTGCCAGCGGATCTGGACTAGGTTCACCCCTCCACTTT.

As for this clone: Other DNA sequences from this sample encode an identical CDR3 as well. The CDR3 bases are TGTGCCTGGAGTGTATCAACTGAAGCTTTCTTT. Translation: CAWSVSTEAFF. The chain has TRBV30 and TRBJ1-1; unclear D gene. This CDR3 region has 11 residues. Trimming left V 0 bases short and J 5 bases short, with 4 bases between. Germline-derived CDR1 and CDR2 are GTSNPN and SVGIG (reference sequence).

With regard to this clone: Other nucleotide sequences from this sample produce the same CDR3. This chain joins TRBV5-1 and TRBJ1-5, with D perhaps TRBD1 (5 bases). The CDR3 sequence is 15 residues long. Germline values: CDR1 SGHRS, CDR2 YFSETQ. V shed 3 bases and J shed 1 base, with 11 bases lying between them. In nucleotides, the CDR3 is TGCGCCAGCAGCTCTACCGGACAAAGCAATCAGCCCCAGCATTTT. Residues: CASSSTGQSNQPQHF.